This record covers a single TCR beta chain. The antigen is not known. This specimen comes from a study of T-cell memory formation after mild COVID-19. Study outcomes and limitations: CD4+ contracting clones lay mainly in CM and EM, CD8+ ones in EMRA. A balance of CD4 and CD8 characterized clones contracting day 15 to 85, whereas later expanders leaned CD4+. Confirmation of SARS-CoV-2 specificity was lacking for second-wave clones peaking day 37.

TCRdb processed the 5' RACE reads anew with MiXCR; each CDR3 protein has one entry. The table records about half a million distinct CDR3 sequences, around a sixth of them present only once. This CDR3 spans 17 amino acids. J gave up 4 bases and V 4 bases, and 9 bases lay outside the gene matches. Looked up from germline, CDR1 is SGHKS and CDR2 is YYEKEE (reference sequence). This clonotype was obtained from an adult woman who had mild COVID-19 (a few samples of this study predate the infection). Cell type and time point are not known. The V and J genes are TRBV5-5 and TRBJ2-1; 12 bases map to TRBD2. Sequenced sample: PBMCs or a T cell subset sorted from them (not recorded which). The CDR3 sequence: CASSTYLTSGGYNEQFF. Here the CDR3 DNA reads TGTGCCAGCAGCACCTACCTCACTAGCGGGGGGTACAATGAGCAGTTCTTC.